A single sample is the source of the 7 T cell receptor beta chains below, sequenced in a study of CD8+CD57+ T cells in acquired aplastic anemia. Profiling that covered TCR beta VDJ and CDR3 relied on genomic DNA as its template. TCRdb re-called the reads with MiXCR, one entry per CDR3 protein. The table has roughly 200,000 distinct CDR3 sequences, less than 65% seen once. In patients chosen for sequencing, flow cytometry had shown CD8+CD57+ cell expansion. The sample consisted of sorted CD4+, CD8+, or CD8+CD57+ T cells (not recorded which) from PBMCs. Receptors were obtained from a human donor with aplastic anemia.

The rearrangement joins TRBV6-2 or TRBV6-3 to TRBJ2-7; perhaps TRBD1 as D (6 bases). The CDR3 covers 16 residues. The V and J ends lost 0 bases and 2 bases respectively, with 14 bases between them. Germline CDR1 is MNHEY and CDR2 is SVGEGT. The CDR3 region is CASSYSIDRPTYEQYF. The CDR3 DNA reads TGTGCCAGCAGTTACTCGATAGACAGGCCAACCTACGAGCAGTACTTC.

The chain combines TRBV19 with TRBJ1-1; 7 nucleotides align to TRBD1. The V gene end was trimmed by 4 bases and the J gene end by 4 bases; junction bases not matched to a gene: 6. Looked up from germline, CDR1 is LNHDA and CDR2 is SQIVND (reference sequence). This CDR3 is 14 amino acids long. The DNA for the CDR3 is TGTGCCAGTAGTAAGGACAGGATGGGCACTGAAGCTTTCTTT. It specifies CASSKDRMGTEAFF. Full variable domain (remainder filled in from reference TRBV19 and TRBJ1-1): DGGITQSPKYLFRKEGQNVTLSCEQNLNHDAMYWYRQDPGQGLRLIYYSQIVNDFQKGDIAEGYSVSREKKESFPLTVTSAQKNPTAFYLCASSKDRMGTEAFFGQGTRLTVV.

V gene TRBV5-4 combines with J gene TRBJ1-2; TRBD1 matches 9 bases. After removal of 3 bases from V and 7 bases from J, the junction contained 4 bases not matched to a gene. Germline V gives CDR1 SGHNT, CDR2 YYREEE (reference sequence). The CDR3 covers 13 residues. The CDR3 reads CASSSGQGSGYTF. The CDR3 DNA reads as TGTGCCAGCAGCTCCGGACAGGGGTCTGGCTACACCTTC.

This sequence joins TRBV7-4 and TRBJ1-2, with D unclear. V was cut by 4 bases and J by 5 bases, with 11 bases left in between. The CDR3 spans 13 residues. In germline, CDR1 is SGHVT, CDR2 SQSDAQ. CDR3 amino acids: CASSSHARYGYTF. The CDR3 DNA reads TGTGCCAGCAGCTCCCACGCCCGGTATGGCTACACCTTC.

J is TRBJ1-2 and V is TRBV20-1; 8 bases are shared with TRBD1. CDR1 DFQATT and CDR2 SNEGSKA come from the germline V gene (reference sequence). The CDR3 totals 15 residues. Trimming removed 3 bases from V and 3 bases from J; junction bases left unmatched: 9. The CDR3 nucleotides are TGCAGTGCTAGGGCCTTAGGGACAGGTCACTATGGCTACACCTTC. Residues: CSARALGTGHYGYTF.

The chain recombines TRBV20-1 with TRBJ2-1; 8 bases are shared with TRBD1. Trimming took 5 bases from V and 4 from J; bases not matched to a gene: 10. The germline CDR1 and CDR2 sequences are DFQATT and SNEGSKA (reference sequence). This CDR3 has 15 amino acids. CDR3 coding DNA: TGCAGTGCTCCTCATTTGGGACAGGAGTACAATGAGCAGTTCTTC. It translates to CSAPHLGQEYNEQFF.

This clonotype came up many times. This chain links TRBV6-5 with TRBJ2-1; perhaps TRBD2 as D (6 bases). The CDR3 has 15 residues. Germline lookup yields CDR1 MNHEY and CDR2 SVGAGI. V lost 5 bases and J 3 bases, leaving 14 bases between the germline ends. For the CDR3, the DNA is TGTGCCAGCAGTGCTAGCGAGGGTCTCTACAATGAGCAGTTCTTC. This codes for CASSASEGLYNEQFF.